The 10 T cell receptor beta chains below all came from one sample that was sequenced in a study of blood T cells in healthy people across ages. Together with a sample-barcoded 5' primer, a J-beta primer mix was included in a second PCR lasting 7 to 11 cycles. From the 5' RACE reads, TCRdb called clonotypes with MiXCR, one entry per CDR3 protein. The data contain hundreds of thousands of distinct CDR3 sequences, under 30% of them seen just once; the ten biggest clones take up about 18%. What was sequenced was blood. The origin of the receptors is a woman older than 75 in good health.

This clonotype came up many times. The chain combines TRBV12-3 or TRBV12-4 with TRBJ2-5; D perhaps matches TRBD1 (5 bases). This CDR3 is 12 amino acids long. V was cut by 10 bases and J by 2 bases, with 11 bases left in between. The DNA for the CDR3 is TGTGCCACTAAGGCAGGGCAAGAGACCCAGTACTTC. This gives the protein CATKAGQETQYF.

This clonotype was picked up a small number of times. The V call is TRBV7-2, the J call TRBJ2-1; a possible D gene is TRBD2 (6 bases). Germline V gene sequence: CDR1 SGHTA, CDR2 FQGNSA. V lost 6 bases, J lost 2 bases, and 11 bases lay in between. The CDR3 spans 14 residues. The CDR3 DNA reads TGTGCCAGCAGACTTAGCGGTACCTACAATGAGCAGTTCTTC. It codes for CASRLSGTYNEQFF. The whole variable domain, filled in from reference TRBV7-2 and TRBJ2-1, reads GAGVSQSPSNKVTEKGKDVELRCDPISGHTALYWYRQSLGQGLEFLIYFQGNSAPDKSGLPSDRFSAERTGGSVSTLTIQRTQQEDSAVYLCASRLSGTYNEQFFGPGTRLTVL.

This chain links TRBV12-3 or TRBV12-4 with TRBJ2-2; D gene uncertain. The CDR3 totals 14 residues. V shed 3 bases and J shed 1 base, with 6 bases lying between them. CDR3 bases: TGTGCCAGCAGTTTCTCTCAGAACACCGGGGAGCTGTTTTTT. Translation: CASSFSQNTGELFF.

In its sample, this clonotype was seen a few times. This chain connects TRBV7-2 to TRBJ1-1, with a weak D call TRBD1 (5 bases). Germline CDR1 and CDR2: SGHTA and FQGNSA. The CDR3 sequence is 18 residues long. Trimming cost V 0 bases and J 4 bases, with 21 bases left between them. The CDR3: CASSLAERPGLGSTEAFF. CDR3 sequence (DNA): TGTGCCAGCAGCTTAGCAGAAAGACCGGGACTGGGCTCCACTGAAGCTTTCTTT.

This clonotype appeared a few times. This chain uses TRBV7-9 with TRBJ1-2; 9 positions match TRBD1. The CDR3 has 17 residues. Germline values: CDR1 SEHNR, CDR2 FQNEAQ (reference sequence). Trimming removed 5 bases from V and 4 bases from J; junction bases left unmatched: 14. The CDR3 loop is CASSTDTNRGRGYGYTF. The CDR3 DNA reads TGTGCCAGCAGCACGGATACCAACAGGGGGCGGGGCTATGGCTACACCTTC.

Concerning this clonotype: The conserved phenylalanine or tryptophan is not found at the CDR3 terminus, so this likely reflects a read error. The chain couples TRBV15 to TRBJ2-4; no definite D call. The V and J ends lost 5 bases and 3 bases respectively, with 8 bases between them. CDR3 length: 13 residues. Germline loops: CDR1 LNHNV, CDR2 YYDKDF (reference sequence). The CDR3 bases are TGTGCCACCAGCGGGGTCGGCAAAAACATTCAGTACCTC. Its protein is CATSGVGKNIQYL.

The sample holds a few counts of this clonotype. The germline gene is not matched at one end of the junction; a read error may be the cause. J is TRBJ1-6 and V is TRBV6-5; D gene unclear. The CDR3 consists of 18 residues. Germline CDR1 reads MNHEY; CDR2 reads SVGAGI. The chain's CDR3 is CARSNGGKFSSYNSPLHF. CDR3 bases: TGTGCCCGCAGTAACGGCGGCAAATTTAGCTCCTATAATTCACCCCTCCACTTT.

As for this clonotype: A read error is possible here, since a much larger clone lies one base away. The J gene is TRBJ2-1, the V gene TRBV20-1; D call uncertain. The J call may be wrong; the DNA end is better matched by TRBJ2-7. The CDR3 loop spans 13 amino acids. From germline, CDR1 is DFQATT and CDR2 SNEGSKA (reference sequence). The CDR3 region is CSARDPLYNEQYF. CDR3 DNA: TGCAGTGCTAGAGATCCCCTCTACAATGAGCAGTACTTC.

On this clonotype itself: It may be a read error: a sequence one base away is much more abundant. The conserved final phenylalanine or tryptophan is absent from the CDR3, which likely points to a read error. V is TRBV7-2 and J is TRBJ1-2, with D possibly matching TRBD1 (6 bases). CDR1 SGHTA and CDR2 FQGNSA come from the germline V gene. Trimming left V 4 bases short and J 7 bases short, with 19 bases between. This CDR3 is 15 amino acids long. CDR3: CASSSGGTPRGGYTV. As DNA, the CDR3 is TGTGCCAGCAGCTCCGGTGGGACACCGAGGGGTGGCTACACCGTC.

In this sample, this clonotype turned up many times. J is TRBJ2-1 and V is TRBV28; no reliable D call. Germline CDR1 and CDR2: MDHEN and SYDVKM. Trimming stripped 1 base from V and 10 bases from J, with 11 bases between. The CDR3 is 13 amino acids. Here the CDR3 DNA reads TGTGCCAGCAGTTTATCGGTCCCCCCCGAGCAGTTCTTC. Amino acid sequence: CASSLSVPPEQFF.